One sample yielded the 19 T cell receptor beta chains listed below, sequenced in a study of shared clonotypes between healthy human individuals (TCRdb year 2020). Library method: the immunoSEQ multiplex PCR assay. TCRdb's version of the immuneACCESS table is confined to in-frame rearrangements and falls short of the full clone set. An unresolved V gene accounts for under half of the shortfall where checked; the remainder is of unknown origin. The sample contains about 1.4 million clones, roughly 97% of them found a single time. The ten largest clones take up more than 0.9% of the sample. Sequencing input: naive CD4+ T cells sorted from blood. The cell subset or site label, read with the paper, signifies: CD45RA+ positively selected. These receptors all come from a man younger than 40 in good health.

The genes are TRBV5-5 and TRBJ2-1; 12 positions agree with TRBD2. The germline gives CDR1 SGHKS, CDR2 YYEKEE (reference sequence). CDR3 size: 18 residues. The V gene end was trimmed by 4 bases and the J gene end by 2 bases; junction bases not matched to a gene: 10. The CDR3 bases are TGTGCCAGCAGCCCGGGACTAGCGGGTATAGTTCCCTACAATGAGCAGTTCTTC. This gives the protein CASSPGLAGIVPYNEQFF.

DNA for the CDR3: TGCAGCGTTGTCCAAGAAGTGGCCGGGGAGCTGTTTTTT. It codes for CSVVQEVAGELFF. J is TRBJ2-2 and V is TRBV29-1; D is unresolved. CDR1 and CDR2 (germline): SQVTM, ANQGSEA. V was shortened by 4 bases and J by 6 bases, with 12 bases between the two germline ends. The CDR3 is 13 amino acids.

This sequence joins TRBV6-5 and TRBJ2-2; the D gene is possibly TRBD1 (6 bases). Trimming pared 5 bases from V and 7 bases from J, leaving 17 bases between. Germline V gives CDR1 MNHEY, CDR2 SVGAGI. This CDR3 comprises 15 residues. CDR3 bases: TGTGCCAGCAGTCGTTATACGATAGGGGGCGGGGAGCTGTTTTTT. Translation: CASSRYTIGGGELFF.

Concerning this clone: The same CDR3 also results from other DNA sequences found in this sample. The chain carries TRBV4-1 and TRBJ2-1; possibly TRBD2 for D (5 bases). Looked up from germline, CDR1 is MGHRA and CDR2 is YSYEKL. The CDR3 is 16 residues long. V gave up 0 bases and J gave up 0 bases, with 9 bases separating them. DNA of the CDR3: TGCGCCAGCAGCCAAGACACGGGGAGCTCCTACAATGAGCAGTTCTTC. Translation gives CASSQDTGSSYNEQFF.

The chain carries TRBV11-2 and TRBJ1-2; 7 positions match TRBD1. V lost 5 bases, J lost 4 bases, and 10 bases stayed unmatched. The CDR3 is made up of 15 amino acids. The germline gives CDR1 SGHAT, CDR2 FQNNGV. The CDR3 sequence is CASSRLQGVSYGYTF. The CDR3 bases are TGTGCCAGCAGCAGACTGCAGGGGGTGAGCTATGGCTACACCTTC.

This rearrangement joins TRBV9 to TRBJ2-7; maybe TRBD1 (5 bases). The CDR3 has 13 residues. Per germline, CDR1 SGDLS and CDR2 YYNGEE. The V end lost 4 bases, the J end lost 3 bases, and 11 bases lay between the germline ends. CDR3 DNA sequence: TGTGCCAGCAGCCTTGACAGTCGCTACGAGCAGTACTTC. Protein sequence: CASSLDSRYEQYF. The full variable domain, completed using reference TRBV9 and TRBJ2-7, is DSGVTQTPKHLITATGQRVTLRCSPRSGDLSVYWYQQSLDQGLQFLIQYYNGEERAKGNILERFSAQQFPDLHSELNLSSLELGDSALYFCASSLDSRYEQYFGPGTRLTVT.

This sequence joins TRBV15 and TRBJ2-1; D ambiguous. CDR3 size: 15 residues. V was clipped by 1 base and J by 13 bases, with 20 bases between them. Germline CDR1 LNHNV, CDR2 YYDKDF (reference sequence). Here the CDR3 reads CATSRGDGRFAIQFF. The DNA of the CDR3 is TGTGCCACCAGCAGAGGTGATGGTAGGTTTGCGATCCAGTTCTTC. Supplemented by reference TRBV15 and TRBJ2-1, the full variable domain reads DAMVIQNPRYQVTQFGKPVTLSCSQTLNHNVMYWYQQKSSQAPKLLFHYYDKDFNNEADTPDNFQSRRPNTSFCFLDIRSPGLGDTAMYLCATSRGDGRFAIQFFGPGTRLTVL.

The V call is TRBV5-6, the J call TRBJ2-1; TRBD2 might be the D (6 bases). Per germline, CDR1 SGHDT and CDR2 YYEEEE. The CDR3 length is 18 residues. The germline V and J ends were trimmed by 2 bases and 0 bases, with 18 bases remaining between them. The CDR3 bases are TGTGCCAGCAGCTTATTCTTTCGGGGGTCCATCTCCTACAATGAGCAGTTCTTC. Translation gives CASSLFFRGSISYNEQFF.

The rearrangement joins TRBV5-5 to TRBJ2-4; no clear D gene. The CDR3 loop spans 16 amino acids. The V gene lost 0 bases and the J gene lost 4 bases, with 14 bases spanning the gap. Germline V gene lookup returns CDR1 SGHKS and CDR2 YYEKEE (reference sequence). CDR3 in DNA: TGTGCCAGCAGCTTGGAGTTCCGGGTACAAAAAAACATTCAGTACTTC. It encodes CASSLEFRVQKNIQYF.

With respect to this clone: At the DNA level, this CDR3 is encoded by other sequences in the same sample as well. The V and J genes are TRBV20-1 and TRBJ2-5; TRBD2 matches 7 bases. V shed 3 bases and J 5 bases; nucleotides not matched to a gene: 0. CDR3 size: 11 residues. CDR1 is DFQATT, CDR2 SNEGSKA, per germline (reference sequence). CDR3: CSARRGETQYF. In nucleotides, the CDR3 is TGCAGTGCTAGGCGGGGGGAGACCCAGTACTTC.

This chain connects TRBV29-1 to TRBJ2-1, with TRBD1 identical over 7 bases. J was trimmed by 7 bases and V by 4 bases; bases with no gene match: 7. The length of the CDR3 is 13 residues. Germline V gene lookup returns CDR1 SQVTM and CDR2 ANQGSEA. CDR3 sequence reads: CSVVGQDRNEQFF. CDR3 nucleotide sequence: TGCAGCGTTGTCGGACAGGATCGGAATGAGCAGTTCTTC.

The chain links TRBV10-3 to TRBJ2-2, with D tentatively TRBD1 (6 bases). The CDR3 totals 14 residues. Trimming took off 5 bases at V and 2 bases at J, with 9 bases between the two ends. Germline V gene data show CDR1 as ENHRY and CDR2 as SYGVKD. Here the CDR3 reads CAISPGQNTGELFF. CDR3 nucleotide sequence: TGTGCCATCAGTCCGGGACAAAACACCGGGGAGCTGTTTTTT.

This chain connects TRBV6-1 to TRBJ2-1; possible D gene TRBD2, 6 bases. This CDR3 has 14 amino acids. Per germline, CDR1 MNHNS and CDR2 SASEGT. With 6 bases removed from V and 7 bases from J, the gap between germline ends came to 16 bases. The CDR3 nucleotides read TGTGCCAGCAGAGGCCCGGGACTCCTAAATGAGCAGTTCTTC. It codes for CASRGPGLLNEQFF.

The chain links TRBV7-6 to TRBJ2-2; a weak D match, TRBD2 (6 bases). Germline assignment: CDR1 SGHVS and CDR2 FNYEAQ. The CDR3 runs 14 residues. V was clipped by 5 bases and J by 6 bases, with 13 bases between them. DNA of the CDR3: TGTGCCAGCAGCCTCCGACTAGTTCCCGGGGAGCTGTTTTTT. It is translated as CASSLRLVPGELFF.

The chain links TRBV5-6 to TRBJ2-7; D possibly corresponds to TRBD1 (6 bases). The CDR3 is made up of 14 amino acids. Trimming took off 0 bases at V and 2 bases at J, with 9 bases between the two ends. Germline V CDR1 and CDR2: SGHDT, YYEEEE. Here the CDR3 DNA reads TGTGCCAGCAGCTTGGACAGGGTCGCCTACGAGCAGTACTTC. Its protein is CASSLDRVAYEQYF.

The V call is TRBV6-6, the J call TRBJ2-7; D might be TRBD1 (5 bases). From germline, CDR1 is MNHNY and CDR2 SVGAGI (reference sequence). The CDR3 has 14 amino acids. V was trimmed by 7 bases and J by 2 bases, leaving 15 bases between them. CDR3 loop: CASTQKGIAYEQYF. CDR3 in DNA: TGTGCCAGCACCCAAAAGGGGATCGCCTACGAGCAGTACTTC.

In this sample, this clone turned up once. This same CDR3 is encoded by further DNA sequences in the sample. The chain links TRBV2 to TRBJ2-5; no clear D. V lost 4 bases, J lost 5 bases, and 2 bases lay in between. CDR1 SNHLY and CDR2 FYNNEI come from the germline V gene. This CDR3 comprises 10 residues. The CDR3 loop is CASSVETQYF. Here the CDR3 DNA reads TGTGCCAGCAGTGTTGAGACCCAGTACTTC.

The rearrangement joins TRBV6-5 to TRBJ2-3, with D hard to call. Trimming stripped 0 bases from V and 10 bases from J, with 11 bases between. Germline V gene sequence: CDR1 MNHEY, CDR2 SVGAGI. The CDR3 spans 13 residues. CDR3: CASSYSTSRPQYF. CDR3 nucleotide sequence: TGTGCCAGCAGTTACTCGACAAGCCGCCCGCAGTATTTT.

The J gene is TRBJ2-1, the V gene TRBV11-2, with D possibly being TRBD1 or TRBD2 (6 bases each). Germline CDR1 and CDR2: SGHAT and FQNNGV. V lost 6 bases to trimming and J lost 5 bases, with 17 bases between them. CDR3 length: 15 amino acids. The CDR3 DNA is TGTGCCAGCAGACCCGGCCCGGGGGCGCACAATGAGCAGTTCTTC. Amino acids: CASRPGPGAHNEQFF.